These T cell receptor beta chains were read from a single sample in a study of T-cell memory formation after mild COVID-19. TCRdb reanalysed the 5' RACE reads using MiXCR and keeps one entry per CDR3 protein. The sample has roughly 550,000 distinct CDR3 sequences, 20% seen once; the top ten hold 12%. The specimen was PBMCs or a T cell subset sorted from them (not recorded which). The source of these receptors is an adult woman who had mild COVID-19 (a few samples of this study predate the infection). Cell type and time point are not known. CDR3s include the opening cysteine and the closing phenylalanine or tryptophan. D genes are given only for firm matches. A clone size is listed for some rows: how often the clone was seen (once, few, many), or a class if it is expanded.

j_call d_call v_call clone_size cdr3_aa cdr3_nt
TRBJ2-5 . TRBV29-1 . CSVEGVLETQYF TGCAGCGTTGAAGGGGTTTTAGAGACCCAGTACTTC
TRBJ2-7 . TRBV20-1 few CSARGPTSYEQYF TGCAGTGCTAGGGGGCCAACATCCTACGAGCAGTACTTC
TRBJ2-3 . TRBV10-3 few CAISTGHSTDTQYF TGTGCCATCAGCACGGGACATAGCACAGATACGCAGTATTTT
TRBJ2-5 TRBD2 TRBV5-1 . CASSPRPREGQETQYF TGCGCCAGCAGCCCTCGACCTCGGGAGGGCCAAGAGACCCAGTACTTC
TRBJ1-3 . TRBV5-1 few CASSLEAGRTGNTIYF TGCGCCAGCAGCTTGGAGGCAGGGAGGACTGGAAACACCATATATTTT
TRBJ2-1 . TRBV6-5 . CASSYSRSRSSYNEQFF TGTGCCAGCAGTTACTCGAGGTCGAGGAGCTCCTACAATGAGCAGTTCTTC
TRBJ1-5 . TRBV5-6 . CASSMAGGSNQPQHF TGTGCCAGCAGTATGGCGGGTGGGAGCAATCAGCCCCAGCATTTT
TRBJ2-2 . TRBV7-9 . CASSFGDKHTGELFF TGTGCCAGCAGCTTCGGGGACAAACACACCGGGGAGCTGTTTTTT
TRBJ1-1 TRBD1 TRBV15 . CATSRDGMTGGAPDTEAFF TGTGCCACCAGCAGAGATGGAATGACAGGGGGCGCCCCGGACACTGAAGCTTTCTTT
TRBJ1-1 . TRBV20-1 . CSASDPRRAPGITEAFF TGCAGTGCTAGCGATCCGAGGCGAGCCCCAGGGATCACTGAAGCTTTCTTT
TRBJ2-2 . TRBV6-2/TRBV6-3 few CASSYDVPSLTGELFF TGTGCCAGCAGTTACGACGTCCCCAGTCTAACCGGGGAGCTGTTTTTT
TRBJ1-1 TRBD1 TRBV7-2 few CASSLRVKQGVTEAFF TGTGCCAGCAGCTTACGGGTAAAACAGGGGGTCACTGAAGCTTTCTTT
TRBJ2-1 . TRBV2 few CASSGSTLGPVSWNEQFF TGTGCCAGCAGTGGCTCGACGTTGGGCCCCGTCAGCTGGAATGAGCAGTTCTTC
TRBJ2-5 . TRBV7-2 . CASSLSPALRF TGTGCCAGCAGCTTAAGCCCCGCCCTTCGGTTC
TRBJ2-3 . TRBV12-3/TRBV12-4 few CASSFWTLPTPLSTDTQYF TGTGCCAGCAGTTTCTGGACACTCCCTACCCCACTTAGCACAGATACGCAGTATTTT
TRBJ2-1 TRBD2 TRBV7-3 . CASSLMGRGQFF TGTGCCAGCAGCTTAATGGGGAGGGGTCAGTTCTTC
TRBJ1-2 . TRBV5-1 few CASSTSIGGTNYGYTF TGCGCCAGCAGCACTTCCATTGGGGGTACTAACTATGGCTACACCTTC
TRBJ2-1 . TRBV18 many CASSPDYAITYNEQFF TGTGCCAGCTCACCGGATTACGCGATCACCTACAATGAGCAGTTCTTC
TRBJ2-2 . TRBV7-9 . CASSLGHGVNTGELFF TGTGCCAGCAGCTTGGGGCATGGTGTGAACACCGGGGAGCTGTTTTTT
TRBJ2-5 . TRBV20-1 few CSAPEQGETQYF TGCAGTGCCCCGGAGCAGGGTGAGACCCAGTACTTC
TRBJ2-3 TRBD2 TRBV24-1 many CATSDPSGGNTDTQYF TGTGCCACCAGTGACCCTAGCGGGGGTAACACAGATACGCAGTATTTT
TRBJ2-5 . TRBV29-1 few CSVEDSRGHQETQYF TGCAGCGTTGAAGATAGCAGGGGCCACCAAGAGACCCAGTACTTC
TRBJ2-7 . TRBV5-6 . CASTTDSSYEQYF TGTGCCAGCACCACGGACAGTTCCTACGAGCAGTACTTC
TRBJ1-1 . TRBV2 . CADAEQGNPEAFF TGTGCCGACGCTGAGCAGGGGAACCCTGAAGCTTTCTTT
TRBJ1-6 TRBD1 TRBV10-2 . CASRKPGGNSPLHF TGCGCCAGCAGAAAACCAGGGGGCAATTCACCCCTCCACTTT
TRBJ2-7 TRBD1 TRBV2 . CASSGFSGQGISDEQYF TGTGCCAGCAGTGGATTCTCGGGACAGGGAATATCCGACGAGCAGTACTTC
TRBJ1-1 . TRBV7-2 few CASSSTRLNTEAFF TGTGCCAGCAGCTCGACACGGCTGAACACTGAAGCTTTCTTT
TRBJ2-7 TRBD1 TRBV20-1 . CSARDSARPGQGVSYEQYF TGCAGTGCTAGAGATTCGGCTAGACCGGGACAGGGGGTCTCCTACGAGCAGTACTTC
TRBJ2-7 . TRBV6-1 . CASHSAGREQYF TGTGCTTCTCATTCGGCAGGGCGAGAGCAGTACTTC
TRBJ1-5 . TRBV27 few CASSLVGGPRGQPQHF TGTGCCAGCAGTTTAGTTGGCGGACCGAGGGGTCAGCCCCAGCATTTT
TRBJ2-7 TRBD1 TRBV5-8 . CASSPGQVPFEQYF TGTGCCAGCAGCCCTGGACAGGTTCCCTTCGAGCAGTACTTC
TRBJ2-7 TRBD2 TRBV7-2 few CASSLAFQAGNAYEQYF TGTGCCAGCAGCTTAGCCTTCCAAGCGGGAAACGCCTACGAGCAGTACTTC
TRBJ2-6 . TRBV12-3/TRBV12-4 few CASSTEGPLANVLTF TGTGCCAGCAGCACTGAGGGGCCACTGGCCAACGTCCTGACTTTC
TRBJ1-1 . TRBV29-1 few CSVGHSLNTEAFF TGCAGCGTTGGGCACAGCCTAAACACTGAAGCTTTCTTT
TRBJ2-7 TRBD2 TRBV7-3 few CASSLTPGTSGRLYEQYF TGTGCCAGCAGCTTAACGCCCGGGACTAGCGGGAGGTTATACGAGCAGTACTTC
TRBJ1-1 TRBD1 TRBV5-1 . CASSLETGVYTEAFF TGCGCCAGCAGCTTGGAGACAGGGGTTTACACTGAAGCTTTCTTT
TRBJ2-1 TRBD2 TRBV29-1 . CSDLSGGSSYNEQFF TGCAGCGACCTTAGCGGGGGAAGCTCCTACAATGAGCAGTTCTTC
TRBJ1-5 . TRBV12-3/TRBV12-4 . CASSLVGWYSNQPQHF TGTGCCAGCAGTTTAGTGGGGTGGTATAGCAATCAGCCCCAGCATTTT
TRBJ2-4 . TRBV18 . CASSPPGWGDIQYF TGTGCCAGCTCACCCCCCGGCTGGGGGGACATTCAGTACTTC
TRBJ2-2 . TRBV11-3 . CASSFGLARTGELFF TGTGCCAGCAGCTTTGGGCTAGCGAGAACCGGGGAGCTGTTTTTT
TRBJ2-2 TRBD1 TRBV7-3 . CASSLDRGQSGELFF TGTGCCAGCAGCTTGGACAGGGGGCAATCCGGGGAGCTGTTTTTT
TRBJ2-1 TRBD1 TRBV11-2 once CASSSWDTGGYNEQFF TGTGCCAGCAGCTCGTGGGATACAGGGGGCTACAATGAGCAGTTCTTC
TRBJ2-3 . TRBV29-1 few CSVDGTSTDTQYF TGCAGCGTTGATGGGACGTCGACAGATACGCAGTATTTT
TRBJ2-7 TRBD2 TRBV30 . CAWSVAGFGMGVAYEQYF TGTGCCTGGAGTGTAGCGGGGTTCGGGATGGGGGTTGCCTACGAGCAGTACTTC
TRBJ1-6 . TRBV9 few CASSGQTIGNSPLHF TGTGCCAGCAGCGGACAAACAATCGGTAATTCACCCCTCCACTTT
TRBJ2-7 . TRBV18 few CASSQQTSPREQYF TGTGCCAGCTCACAACAGACCAGCCCTCGCGAGCAGTACTTC
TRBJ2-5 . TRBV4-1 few CASWDTESQETQYF TGCGCCAGCTGGGACACGGAGTCACAAGAGACCCAGTACTTC
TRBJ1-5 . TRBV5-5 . CASSLLQGSQPQHF TGTGCCAGCAGTCTACTACAGGGCAGTCAGCCCCAGCATTTT
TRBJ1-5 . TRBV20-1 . CSARDQGRSNQPQHF TGCAGTGCTAGAGATCAGGGTCGTAGCAATCAGCCCCAGCATTTT
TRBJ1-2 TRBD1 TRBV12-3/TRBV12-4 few CASSLGAGTGGNYTF TGTGCCAGCAGTTTAGGAGCCGGGACAGGGGGAAACTACACCTTC
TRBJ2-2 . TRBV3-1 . CASSQSPGPRTGELFF TGTGCCAGCAGCCAATCTCCGGGACCTCGAACCGGGGAGCTGTTTTTT
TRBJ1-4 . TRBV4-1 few CASSQVWDEKLFF TGCGCCAGCAGCCAAGTTTGGGATGAAAAACTGTTTTTT